Listed below are T cell receptor beta chains from one sample, sequenced in a study of T cells in localized non-small cell lung cancer. Repertoires were generated with immunoSEQ multiplex PCR, while TCRdb's copy carries only in-frame clones and drops some. Of 45,000 or so clones listed, 81% are singletons. The sample was peripheral blood mononuclear cells, taken before any cancer treatment. These receptors were collected from a man aged 40 to 70 with stage III lung adenocarcinoma. CDR3s leave out the opening cysteine and the closing phenylalanine or tryptophan. Fields, in order: D gene, V gene, J gene, CDR3 protein. A D gene is named only where the DNA matches it firmly.

TRBD2	TRBV11-2	TRBJ2-2	ASSIKPKRESTGELF
NA	TRBV9	TRBJ1-1	ASSTRDGSFEAF
TRBD2	TRBV7-8	TRBJ2-3	ASSLAGLGTDTQY
TRBD1	TRBV5-1	TRBJ2-4	ASSMSGTGKVKNIQY
TRBD1	TRBV2	TRBJ1-2	ASNRQGNYGYT
NA	TRBV5-8	TRBJ1-1	ASSFSWDEAF
NA	TRBV29-1	TRBJ2-7	SVGSTGDYEQY
NA	TRBV10-3	TRBJ2-7	AIRDTTYEQY
NA	TRBV5-5	TRBJ2-2	ASSLLQGSTGELF
TRBD2	TRBV10-2	TRBJ2-1	ATGGAYYNEQF
NA	TRBV10-3	TRBJ2-7	AISTAARPYEQY
NA	TRBV5-4	TRBJ2-7	ASSSPTPSREQY
NA	TRBV2	TRBJ2-7	ASKETSYEQY